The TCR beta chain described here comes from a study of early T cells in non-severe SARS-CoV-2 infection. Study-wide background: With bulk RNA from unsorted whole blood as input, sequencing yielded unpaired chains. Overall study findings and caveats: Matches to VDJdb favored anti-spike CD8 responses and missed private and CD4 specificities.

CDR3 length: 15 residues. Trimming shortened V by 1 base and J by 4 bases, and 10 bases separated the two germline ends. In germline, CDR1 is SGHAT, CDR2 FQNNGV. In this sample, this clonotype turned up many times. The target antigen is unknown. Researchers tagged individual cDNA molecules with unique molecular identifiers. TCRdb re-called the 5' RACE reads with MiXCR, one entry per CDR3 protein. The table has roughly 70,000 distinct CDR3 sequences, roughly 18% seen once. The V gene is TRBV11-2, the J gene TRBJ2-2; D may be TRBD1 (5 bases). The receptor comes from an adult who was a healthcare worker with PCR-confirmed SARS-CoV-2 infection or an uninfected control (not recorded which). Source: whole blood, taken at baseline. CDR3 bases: TGTGCCAGCAGCTTAGCAGCAGGGTTCACCGGGGAGCTGTTTTTT. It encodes CASSLAAGFTGELFF.